Below, one T cell receptor beta chain is given with its context. Its antigen is not known. The entry originates in a study of T cells expressing NK-cell markers. In the study overall: One of eight sequenced donors was HCMV-seronegative; the other seven were seropositive. Study-wide results and limits: Where several donors were concerned, these clonotypes also led the CD3+CD56-NKG2C+ fraction.

The CDR3 totals 14 residues. Germline-derived CDR1 and CDR2 are LNHDA and SQIVND (reference sequence). TCRdb derives one entry per CDR3 protein from the 5' RACE reads, leaving out DNA. The sample totals approximately 550,000 distinct CDR3 sequences; its top ten clones hold 3.5% to 4.5%. This chain connects TRBV19 to TRBJ2-2. This receptor was taken from a man between 18 and 35 years old in good health. The specimen sequenced was blood T cells: a sorted CD56 or NKG2C T cell subset, CD4+ or CD8+ T cells, or bulk PBMC T cells (not recorded which). Here the CDR3 reads CASSIDLASGELFF. The complete variable domain, with remaining parts taken from reference TRBV19 and TRBJ2-2, reads DGGITQSPKYLFRKEGQNVTLSCEQNLNHDAMYWYRQDPGQGLRLIYYSQIVNDFQKGDIAEGYSVSREKKESFPLTVTSAQKNPTAFYLCASSIDLASGELFFGEGSRLTVL.